The clone carrying this T cell receptor (beta chain) was counted a few times. In the study's own analysis: Amplification of reference gene primers was used by the study to estimate nucleated cell counts. Profiled with immunoSEQ multiplex PCR; TCRdb holds only in-frame clones, not every one. That table supplies the V and J calls and clone size; D and trimming were determined from the DNA. This sample carries about 160,000 clones, approximately 80% of them seen once, and the ten largest clones take roughly a tenth. Germline trimming cut 0 bases from V and 2 bases from J; bases unmatched to any gene: 11. Germline values: CDR1 LGHNA, CDR2 YNFKEQ. The CDR3 runs 18 residues. This sample was taken from a study of blood T cell repertoires in COVID-19. Study details: The origin of the acute and convalescent COVID-19 samples was the United States, Italy and Spain.

V gene TRBV4-2 combines with J gene TRBJ1-2; 8 bases are a match to TRBD1. The sequenced sample consisted of peripheral blood. The TCR comes from a woman older than 75 with active or convalescent COVID-19. The CDR3 protein is CASSQDALGQGANYGYTF. CDR3 sequence (DNA): TGTGCCAGCAGCCAAGACGCCCTCGGGCAGGGGGCGAACTATGGCTACACCTTC.